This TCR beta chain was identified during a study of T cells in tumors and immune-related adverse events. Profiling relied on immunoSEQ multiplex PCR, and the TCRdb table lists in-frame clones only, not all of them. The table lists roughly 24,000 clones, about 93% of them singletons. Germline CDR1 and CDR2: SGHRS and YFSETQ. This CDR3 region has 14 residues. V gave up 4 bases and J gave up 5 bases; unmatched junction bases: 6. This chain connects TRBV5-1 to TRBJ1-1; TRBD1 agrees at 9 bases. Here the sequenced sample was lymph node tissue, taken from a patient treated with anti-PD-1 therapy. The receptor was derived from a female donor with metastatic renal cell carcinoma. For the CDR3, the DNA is TGCGCCAGCAGCGGAGGGACAGGGCGGACTGAAGCTTTCTTT. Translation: CASSGGTGRTEAFF.